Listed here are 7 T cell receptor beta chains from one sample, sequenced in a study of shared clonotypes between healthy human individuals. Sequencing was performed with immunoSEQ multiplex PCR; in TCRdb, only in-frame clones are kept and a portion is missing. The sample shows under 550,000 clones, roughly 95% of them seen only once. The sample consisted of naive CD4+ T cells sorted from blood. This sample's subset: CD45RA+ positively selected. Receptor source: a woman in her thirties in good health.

The CDR3 nucleotides are TGCGCCAGCAGCCAAGGGTTACAGGTGGGAGAGCAGTACTTC. Translated, it gives CASSQGLQVGEQYF. This sequence joins TRBV4-1 and TRBJ2-5, with D perhaps matching TRBD1 or TRBD2 (5 bases each). Trimming removed 1 base from V and 11 bases from J, with 17 bases in between. Germline V lookup: CDR1 MGHRA, CDR2 YSYEKL. This CDR3 has 14 residues.

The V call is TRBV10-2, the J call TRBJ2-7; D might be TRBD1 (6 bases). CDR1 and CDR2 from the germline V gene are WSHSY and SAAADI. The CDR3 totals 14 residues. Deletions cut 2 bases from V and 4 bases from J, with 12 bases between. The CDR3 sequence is CASSETGLLYEQYF. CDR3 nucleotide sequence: TGCGCCAGCAGTGAGACAGGGCTATTGTACGAGCAGTACTTC.

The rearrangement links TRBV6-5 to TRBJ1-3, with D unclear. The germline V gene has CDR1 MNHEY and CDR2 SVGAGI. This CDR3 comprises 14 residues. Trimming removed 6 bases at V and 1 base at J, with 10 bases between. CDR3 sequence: CASRPQGSGNTIYF. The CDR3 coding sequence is TGTGCCAGCAGGCCGCAAGGGTCTGGAAACACCATATATTTT.

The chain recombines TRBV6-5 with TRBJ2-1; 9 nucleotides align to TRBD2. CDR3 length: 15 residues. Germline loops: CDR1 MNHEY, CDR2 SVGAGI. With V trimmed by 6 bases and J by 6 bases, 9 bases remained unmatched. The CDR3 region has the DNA TGTGCCAGCAGACTCGGGACTAGCCCTAGCAATGAGCAGTTCTTC. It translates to CASRLGTSPSNEQFF.

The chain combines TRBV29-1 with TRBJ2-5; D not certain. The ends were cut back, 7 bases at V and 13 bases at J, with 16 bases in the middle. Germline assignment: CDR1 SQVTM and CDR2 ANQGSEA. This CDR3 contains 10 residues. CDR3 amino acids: CSETSAEGYF. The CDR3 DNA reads TGCAGCGAAACTTCCGCGGAAGGGTACTTC.

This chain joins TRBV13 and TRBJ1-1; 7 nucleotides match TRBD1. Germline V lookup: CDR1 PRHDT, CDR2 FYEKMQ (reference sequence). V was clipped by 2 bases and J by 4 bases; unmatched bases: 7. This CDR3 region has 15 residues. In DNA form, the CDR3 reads TGTGCCAGCAGCTTAAAGCGGCAGGGGGTCACTGAAGCTTTCTTT. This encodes CASSLKRQGVTEAFF.

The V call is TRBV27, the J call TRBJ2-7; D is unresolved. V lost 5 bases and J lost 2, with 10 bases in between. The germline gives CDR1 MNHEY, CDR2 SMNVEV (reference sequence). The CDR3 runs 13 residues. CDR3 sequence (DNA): TGTGCCAGCAGTACGACCGCGACCTACGAGCAGTACTTC. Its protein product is CASSTTATYEQYF.